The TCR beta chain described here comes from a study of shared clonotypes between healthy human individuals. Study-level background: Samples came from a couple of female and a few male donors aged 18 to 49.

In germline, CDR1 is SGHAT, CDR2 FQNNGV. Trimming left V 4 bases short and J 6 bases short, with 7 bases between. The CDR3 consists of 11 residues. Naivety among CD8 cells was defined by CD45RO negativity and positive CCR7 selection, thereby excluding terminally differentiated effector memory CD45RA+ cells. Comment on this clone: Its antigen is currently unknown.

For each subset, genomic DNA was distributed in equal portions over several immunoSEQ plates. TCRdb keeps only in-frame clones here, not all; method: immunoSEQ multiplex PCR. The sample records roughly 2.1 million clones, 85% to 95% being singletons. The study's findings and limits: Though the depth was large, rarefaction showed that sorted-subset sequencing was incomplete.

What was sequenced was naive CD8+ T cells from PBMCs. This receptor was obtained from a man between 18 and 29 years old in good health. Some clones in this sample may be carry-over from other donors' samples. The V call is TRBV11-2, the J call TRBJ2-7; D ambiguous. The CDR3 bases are TGTGCCAGCAGCTCCCCCCCCGAGCAGTACTTC. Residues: CASSSPPEQYF.